Listed here are 2 T cell receptor beta chains from one sample, sequenced in a study of blood T cell repertoires in COVID-19. Only in-frame clones appear in the TCRdb table, and some are missing; sequencing was by immunoSEQ multiplex PCR. The data hold roughly 360,000 clones, with around 84% observed a single time. Sequences were obtained from peripheral blood. The receptors were gathered from a human donor with acute or convalescent COVID-19. The donor label of this sample is uncertain.

V usage is TRBV29-1 and J usage is TRBJ2-7; TRBD1 aligns across 11 bases. Germline V gene sequence: CDR1 SQVTM, CDR2 ANQGSEA. This CDR3 is 16 amino acids long. Germline trimming cut 5 bases from V and 7 bases from J; bases unmatched to any gene: 16. For the CDR3, the DNA is TGCAGCGTTCAATCTGGCGCAGGACAGGGGGCGGGAGAGCAGTACTTC. It codes for CSVQSGAGQGAGEQYF.

About this clone: Other nucleotide sequences from this sample produce the same CDR3. This chain joins TRBV2 and TRBJ1-6; perhaps TRBD1 as D (5 bases). This CDR3 has 14 residues. Between the trimmed V and J ends, which lost 7 bases and 6 bases, there was a span of 13 bases. Germline V CDR1 and CDR2: SNHLY, FYNNEI. CDR3 region: CASTREGSNSPLHF. CDR3 bases: TGTGCCAGCACCAGGGAGGGGAGTAATTCACCCCTCCACTTT.